This T cell receptor (beta chain) was recovered during a study of type 1 regulatory T cells. Overall study context: An in vitro protocol generated T-allo10, a Tr1-enriched, alloantigen-specific CD4 T cell product.

General observations from the study: Compared with non-type 1 regulatory T cells, type 1 regulatory T cells showed a more restricted TCR repertoire.

Via MiXCR, TCRdb re-called the reads, giving one row per CDR3 protein. This sample carries more than 60,000 distinct CDR3 sequences, 55% to 65% of them seen once, and the ten largest clones take 1.5% to 2%. This clonotype has a single count. Its specificity is unknown. Sequenced sample: cultured non-Tr1 T cells, either the whole culture or a sorted T cell fraction (not recorded which). The clonotype comes from a human donor in good health.

This CDR3 is CASSPPEGQPQHF. The CDR3, as DNA: TGTGCCAGCTCACCACCAGAGGGGCAGCCCCAGCATTTT. V and J are TRBV18 and TRBJ1-5, with a possible D match to TRBD1 (5 bases). The CDR3 has 13 residues. The germline gives CDR1 KGHSH, CDR2 LQKENI. V lost 0 bases and J lost 7, with 7 bases in between.